Shown below are 8 T cell receptor beta chains from a single sample sequenced in a study of blood T cell repertoires in COVID-19. TCRdb's table, derived via immunoSEQ multiplex PCR, lists solely in-frame clones and lacks some. The table lists some 250,000 clones, 86% of them singletons. The sample consisted of PBMCs or T cells enriched from blood (not recorded which). Receptors were obtained from a man aged 18-30 years who had recovered from COVID-19.

The chain is built from TRBV27 and TRBJ2-5; D call uncertain. CDR3 length: 11 amino acids. Germline loops: CDR1 MNHEY, CDR2 SMNVEV (reference sequence). Trimming took off 1 base at V and 7 bases at J, with 4 bases between the two ends. The CDR3 region is CASSLYGTQYF. The CDR3 bases are TGTGCCAGCAGTTTATACGGGACCCAGTACTTC.

This chain joins TRBV7-3 and TRBJ1-6; 7 nucleotides match TRBD1. From germline, CDR1 is SGHTA and CDR2 FQGTGA. The CDR3 loop spans 13 amino acids. The J segment lost 7 bases and the V segment lost 5 bases, leaving 2 bases of the junction unmatched. The CDR3 DNA reads TGTGCCAGCAGCCGGGACAGCAATTCACCCCTCCACTTT. This encodes CASSRDSNSPLHF.

The rearrangement links TRBV18 to TRBJ2-5, with D tentatively TRBD1 (5 bases). Germline values: CDR1 KGHSH, CDR2 LQKENI. The CDR3 has 15 amino acids. Deletions cut 1 base from V and 4 bases from J, with 13 bases between. The CDR3 reads CASSPRFRDPETQYF. The CDR3 DNA reads as TGTGCCAGCTCACCACGGTTCAGGGATCCAGAGACCCAGTACTTC.

CDR3 loop: CASSLRPGQGEFWNIQYF. DNA of the CDR3: TGTGCCAGCAGTTTGCGTCCGGGACAGGGGGAGTTTTGGAACATTCAGTACTTC. The chain is built from TRBV28 and TRBJ2-4, with TRBD1 matching over 11 bases. Germline assignment: CDR1 MDHEN and CDR2 SYDVKM. The CDR3 contains 18 residues. Trimming removed 3 bases from V and 7 bases from J; junction bases left unmatched: 14.

The V and J genes are TRBV5-1 and TRBJ2-1, with 9 bases that match TRBD1. The junction had 9 bases not matched to a gene; V was cut back by 2 bases and J by 0 bases. The V gene's germline CDR1 is SGHRS and CDR2 YFSETQ. The CDR3 has 18 amino acids. CDR3 sequence reads: CASSFGQGLLSSYNEQFF. The CDR3 nucleotides read TGCGCCAGCAGCTTCGGACAGGGGCTCCTGAGCTCCTACAATGAGCAGTTCTTC.

With respect to this clone: The germline gene is not matched at one end of the junction; a read error may be the cause. The chain links TRBV15 to TRBJ1-4; 9 bases line up with TRBD1. CDR1 is LNHNV, CDR2 YYDKDF, per germline (reference sequence). The CDR3 length is 14 residues. CDR3 DNA sequence: TGTACCACCAGCAAGCGGACAGGGGATGAAAAACTGTTTTTT. The encoded protein is CTTSKRTGDEKLFF.

The CDR3 nucleotides are TGTGCCAGCAGCGGGACTGGGACGCGGGGATACAATGAGCAGTTCTTC. Translated, it gives CASSGTGTRGYNEQFF. This rearrangement joins TRBV5-6 to TRBJ2-1; D may be TRBD2 (6 bases). The CDR3 spans 16 residues. CDR1 and CDR2 from the germline V gene are SGHDT and YYEEEE. Trimming cost V 4 bases and J 4 bases, with 18 bases left between them.

The chain recombines TRBV6-1 with TRBJ2-7; 7 nucleotides match TRBD1. The trim removed 2 bases at V and 2 bases at J, leaving 15 bases unmatched. The CDR3 runs 18 residues. The germline CDR1 and CDR2 sequences are MNHNS and SASEGT. CDR3 sequence (DNA): TGTGCCAGCAGTGAACTAGGCTCCGGGACAGTCGGACCCTACGAGCAGTACTTC. Translation: CASSELGSGTVGPYEQYF.